A single sample is the source of the 22 T cell receptor beta chains below, sequenced in a study of shared clonotypes between healthy human individuals. Repertoires were generated with immunoSEQ multiplex PCR, while TCRdb's copy carries only in-frame clones and drops some. Of more than 900,000 clones detected, approximately 80% appear once; the ten largest clones hold more than 0.55%. The sample consisted of memory CD4+ T cells from PBMCs. Subset here: CD45RA-negative fraction. These receptors were collected from a man aged 18 to 30 in good health. Some clones in this sample may be carry-over from other donors' samples.

This clone was detected only once. The chain carries TRBV5-1 and TRBJ2-4; D may correspond to TRBD1 or TRBD2 (5 bases each). Germline-derived CDR1 and CDR2 are SGHRS and YFSETQ. Trimming left V 4 bases short and J 8 bases short, with 19 bases between. CDR3 length: 15 residues. In nucleotides, the CDR3 is TGCGCCAGCAGCCCGACAGCAGCTAGCCAGGACATTCAGTACTTC. As protein: CASSPTAASQDIQYF. The full variable domain, its missing parts supplied by reference TRBV5-1 and TRBJ2-4, is KAGVTQTPRYLIKTRGQQVTLSCSPISGHRSVSWYQQTPGQGLQFLFEYFSETQRNKGNFPGRFSGRQFSNSRSEMNVSTLELGDSALYLCASSPTAASQDIQYFGAGTRLSVL.

Regarding this clone: A far larger clone is just one base off, so this is likely a read error. The same CDR3 can be traced to other DNA sequences in this sample. CDR3 protein: CATSRDFSYEQYF. The CDR3 DNA is TGTGCCACCAGCAGGGACTTCTCCTACGAGCAGTACTTC. This sequence joins TRBV15 and TRBJ2-7; D perhaps matches TRBD2 (5 bases). Per the germline V gene, CDR1 is LNHNV and CDR2 is YYDKDF (reference sequence). This CDR3 is built from 13 residues. Trimming cost V 3 bases and J 0 bases, with 6 bases left between them. Supplemented by reference TRBV15 and TRBJ2-7, the full variable domain reads DAMVIQNPRYQVTQFGKPVTLSCSQTLNHNVMYWYQQKSSQAPKLLFHYYDKDFNNEADTPDNFQSRRPNTSFCFLDIRSPGLGDTAMYLCATSRDFSYEQYFGPGTRLTVT.

The chain joins TRBV5-1 to TRBJ1-1; 7 nucleotides align to TRBD1. The CDR3 consists of 15 residues. Losses at the gene ends were 4 bases for V and 2 bases for J; bases not matched to a gene: 8. Per germline, CDR1 SGHRS and CDR2 YFSETQ. CDR3 DNA sequence: TGCGCCAGCAGCACGACAGGGATAATTAACACTGAAGCTTTCTTT. It encodes CASSTTGIINTEAFF.

The chain carries TRBV15 and TRBJ2-1, with 10 bases matching TRBD2. The CDR3 contains 15 residues. V lost 3 bases, J lost 1 base, and 0 bases stayed unmatched. CDR1 and CDR2 (germline): LNHNV, YYDKDF (reference sequence). The CDR3 region is CATSSSGRSYNEQFF. CDR3 in DNA: TGTGCCACCAGCAGTAGCGGGAGGTCCTACAATGAGCAGTTCTTC. The entire variable domain, with the rest obtained from reference TRBV15 and TRBJ2-1, is as follows: DAMVIQNPRYQVTQFGKPVTLSCSQTLNHNVMYWYQQKSSQAPKLLFHYYDKDFNNEADTPDNFQSRRPNTSFCFLDIRSPGLGDTAMYLCATSSSGRSYNEQFFGPGTRLTVL.

The rearrangement links TRBV4-1 to TRBJ1-6; the D is unclear. The CDR3 is 17 amino acids. V lost 2 bases to trimming and J lost 9 bases, with 20 bases between them. Germline CDR1 and CDR2: MGHRA and YSYEKL. CDR3 in amino acids: CASSQLDMGFLLSPLHF. CDR3 DNA: TGCGCCAGCAGCCAACTCGACATGGGATTCCTCCTTTCACCCCTCCACTTT.

This chain connects TRBV10-3 to TRBJ1-2; 10 bases map to TRBD1. In germline, CDR1 is ENHRY, CDR2 SYGVKD. The CDR3 is made up of 13 amino acids. Germline trimming cut 6 bases from V and 6 bases from J; bases unmatched to any gene: 4. Here the CDR3 reads CAISQDRGNGYTF. Here the CDR3 DNA reads TGTGCCATCAGCCAGGACAGGGGGAATGGCTACACCTTC.

In its sample, this clone was seen once. The V and J genes are TRBV5-8 and TRBJ1-4; D uncertain. This CDR3 region has 17 residues. Germline assignment: CDR1 SGHTS and CDR2 YDEGEE. V lost 0 bases and J 3 bases, leaving 15 bases between the germline ends. Here the CDR3 reads CASSLAYWAGANEKLFF. CDR3 bases: TGTGCCAGCAGCTTGGCGTATTGGGCAGGAGCTAATGAAAAACTGTTTTTT.

This clone was counted only a few times. The chain is built from TRBV4-1 and TRBJ1-4; 8 positions match TRBD1. CDR3 length: 12 amino acids. Germline lookup yields CDR1 MGHRA and CDR2 YSYEKL. With V trimmed by 0 bases and J by 16 bases, 4 bases remained unmatched. The CDR3 DNA reads TGCGCCAGCAGCCAAGAACAGGGGGTAACGTTTTTT. As protein: CASSQEQGVTFF.

This clone has only one observation. The chain couples TRBV18 to TRBJ2-7; D gene unclear. The CDR3 is made up of 15 amino acids. Germline loops: CDR1 KGHSH, CDR2 LQKENI. Trimming left V 1 base short and J 2 bases short, with 12 bases between. Here the CDR3 reads CASSPRSGLAYEQYF. As DNA, the CDR3 is TGTGCCAGCTCACCACGTTCCGGCCTCGCCTACGAGCAGTACTTC. Full variable domain (missing parts from reference TRBV18 and TRBJ2-7): NAGVMQNPRHLVRRRGQEARLRCSPMKGHSHVYWYRQLPEEGLKFMVYLQKENIIDESGMPKERFSAEFPKEGPSILRIQQVVRGDSAAYFCASSPRSGLAYEQYFGPGTRLTVT.

This chain joins TRBV5-4 and TRBJ2-2; the D call may be TRBD1 or TRBD2 (5 bases each). Germline CDR1 SGHNT, CDR2 YYREEE (reference sequence). Between the trimmed V and J ends, which lost 4 bases and 3 bases, there was a span of 13 bases. CDR3 size: 15 residues. The CDR3 DNA reads TGTGCCAGCAGCGTCGGGGCCGGCCACACCGGGGAGCTGTTTTTT. Translating gives CASSVGAGHTGELFF.

This clone has just one count. The chain has TRBV28 and TRBJ2-3; D remains unclear. Deletions cut 5 bases from V and 9 bases from J, with 12 bases between. The CDR3 contains 12 residues. CDR1 is MDHEN and CDR2 is SYDVKM in the germline V gene. CDR3 bases: TGTGCCAGCAGTCTGACACAGACAACGCAGTATTTT. This sequence encodes CASSLTQTTQYF.

The CDR3 protein is CASSRTSGSGETQYF. As DNA, the CDR3 is TGTGCCAGCAGTCGTACCAGCGGGAGCGGAGAGACCCAGTACTTC. J is TRBJ2-5 and V is TRBV4-2, with 8 bases matching TRBD2. This CDR3 contains 15 residues. V lost 6 bases and J lost 4; bases outside the gene matches: 10. In germline, CDR1 is LGHNA, CDR2 YNFKEQ.

The chain uses TRBV19 and TRBJ2-7; maybe TRBD2 (6 bases). Trimming shortened V by 3 bases and J by 9 bases, and 18 bases separated the two germline ends. CDR1 and CDR2 from the germline V gene are LNHDA and SQIVND (reference sequence). This CDR3 is built from 14 residues. The CDR3 sequence: CASSIDGTPSRQYF. In DNA form, the CDR3 reads TGTGCCAGTAGTATCGACGGGACTCCTTCGAGGCAGTACTTC.

CDR3 sequence reads: CASSSPGSRGYTF. The CDR3 nucleotides are TGTGCCAGCAGTTCTCCAGGGTCCCGTGGCTACACCTTC. This chain joins TRBV6-5 and TRBJ1-2; TRBD1 might be the D (5 bases). The germline V and J ends were trimmed by 4 bases and 7 bases, with 13 bases remaining between them. Germline V gene sequence: CDR1 MNHEY, CDR2 SVGAGI. The CDR3 length is 13 residues.

This clone was detected only a few times. The chain joins TRBV2 to TRBJ2-7; D gene ambiguous. Trimming took off 5 bases at V and 6 bases at J, with 20 bases between the two ends. The CDR3 consists of 15 residues. Germline V gene data show CDR1 as SNHLY and CDR2 as FYNNEI. The CDR3 region is CASSPQAPMLAEQYF. The CDR3 nucleotides are TGTGCCAGCAGTCCCCAGGCGCCGATGTTGGCCGAGCAGTACTTC.

The chain combines TRBV5-1 with TRBJ1-4; D is perhaps TRBD1 (5 bases). The V gene lost 4 bases and the J gene lost 8 bases, with 18 bases spanning the gap. This CDR3 contains 15 residues. CDR1 is SGHRS and CDR2 is YFSETQ in the germline V gene. The CDR3 region is CASSLGFGTGEKLFF. The DNA of the CDR3 is TGCGCCAGCAGCCTAGGATTCGGGACGGGAGAAAAACTGTTTTTT.

The rearrangement links TRBV5-1 to TRBJ1-2; D unclear. The CDR3 has 15 amino acids. V lost 4 bases and J lost 0, with 13 bases in between. Germline assignment: CDR1 SGHRS and CDR2 YFSETQ. CDR3 in amino acids: CASSPRVGANYGYTF. For the CDR3, the DNA is TGCGCCAGCAGCCCGAGGGTGGGAGCTAACTATGGCTACACCTTC.

The chain recombines TRBV15 with TRBJ2-3; perhaps D is TRBD1 or TRBD2 (5 bases each). Trimming left V 0 bases short and J 4 bases short, with 11 bases between. The V gene's germline CDR1 is LNHNV and CDR2 YYDKDF (reference sequence). The CDR3 contains 15 residues. DNA for the CDR3: TGTGCCACCAGCAGAGATTTGTTGGGGGCAGATACGCAGTATTTT. Its translation: CATSRDLLGADTQYF.

The gene calls are TRBV5-6 and TRBJ2-3; TRBD1 aligns across 9 bases. Germline V gives CDR1 SGHDT, CDR2 YYEEEE. CDR3 size: 17 residues. The V gene end was trimmed by 0 bases and the J gene end by 0 bases; junction bases not matched to a gene: 5. The CDR3 here is CASSLARDRASTDTQYF. CDR3 nucleotides: TGTGCCAGCAGCTTGGCCAGGGACAGGGCAAGCACAGATACGCAGTATTTT.

This rearrangement joins TRBV18 to TRBJ2-3, with D possibly TRBD2 on 6 matching bases. From germline, CDR1 is KGHSH and CDR2 LQKENI. CDR3 size: 17 residues. V lost 5 bases and J 2 bases, leaving 20 bases between the germline ends. The CDR3 here is CASSSTSGGSFTDTQYF. The DNA of the CDR3 is TGTGCCAGCTCATCGACTTCCGGGGGATCATTCACAGATACGCAGTATTTT.

The sample holds one count of this clone. The J gene is TRBJ1-1, the V gene TRBV6-5; D gene unclear. In germline, CDR1 is MNHEY, CDR2 SVGAGI. V dropped 0 bases and J dropped 4 bases, with 6 bases sitting between them. The length of the CDR3 is 13 residues. Here the CDR3 reads CASSYSYGTEAFF. The CDR3 nucleotides read TGTGCCAGCAGTTACTCGTACGGCACTGAAGCTTTCTTT.

V and J are TRBV11-2 and TRBJ2-1, with 13 bases matching TRBD2. J was trimmed by 9 bases and V by 5 bases; bases with no gene match: 4. Germline V gene sequence: CDR1 SGHAT, CDR2 FQNNGV. CDR3 length equals 14 residues. The CDR3 loop is CASSAGLAGTEQFF. CDR3 nucleotide sequence: TGTGCCAGCAGCGCGGGACTAGCGGGAACTGAGCAGTTCTTC.